This T cell receptor beta chain was captured by sequencing in a study of CD8+ T cells in alopecia areata (dated by TCRdb to 2017 to 2018). Regarding the complete study: The treated patients took part in an open-label pilot trial in which moderate-to-severe alopecia areata was treated with oral tofacitinib at 5 to 10 mg twice daily. Tofacitinib was given for 6 to 18 months, followed by 6 months of follow-up off drug to assess delayed response and recurrence. The study used high-throughput TCRbeta sequencing to examine T cell clonal expansion in alopecia areata, in both the C3H/HeJ mouse model and human patients. On the human side, TCRbeta sequencing was run on scalp tissue and on sorted CD4+ and CD8+ peripheral blood T cells from healthy controls and from alopecia areata patients with either patchy or totalis/universalis disease. Biopsies were taken from tofacitinib-treated patients at baseline and at 4 and 24 weeks of treatment, and a later scalp biopsy was taken in several of the tofacitinib-treated patients. Clonality in the scalp was compared among normal scalp (n=4), patchy alopecia areata scalp (n=8), and alopecia totalis/universalis scalp (n=8). RNA was obtained with the PAXgene miRNA kit for fixed scalp, the miRNeasy kit for PBMCs, and the RNeasy kit for mouse skin. immunoSEQ multiplex PCR using 35 Vbeta forward primers and 13 Jbeta reverse primers was used to amplify TCRbeta CDR3 regions. Overall study outcomes, separate from this receptor: Shared TCR sequences between patients were less evident than in mice, which may be partly attributable to HLA diversity in the patient population. Lesional scalp, especially in alopecia totalis/universalis, showed higher clonality and more expanded CD8+ clones than normal scalp, suggesting antigenic drive. Resident alphabeta T cells in normal human skin are also sequenced, complicating scalp TCR repertoire analysis, unlike mouse skin dominated by gammadelta T cells.

Preparation of the library involved the immunoSEQ multiplex PCR assay. To provide template for TCR sequencing, every sample had RNA extracted and reverse transcribed into cDNA. First-strand cDNA was synthesized using SuperScript III with a 2:1 mix of oligo-dT and random hexamers. A synthetic immune receptor repertoire was used to gauge amplification bias, and whatever bias remained was removed computationally. As for how the authors treated the data: Raw reads were preprocessed for error removal, and CDR3 was defined according to IMGT conventions as running from the conserved cysteine to phenylalanine. To get clonality, Shannon entropy was normalized by log2 of the number of productive unique TCRs and the result was subtracted from 1. Whether each scalp clone was CD4 or CD8 was inferred by checking scalp TCRbeta sequences against the CD4 and CD8 repertoires from sorted blood. The clones in this table, taken by TCRdb from immuneACCESS, are in-frame only. Not every clone is retained; where verified, under half of the shortfall comes from an unresolved V gene, and the cause of the rest is unknown. V, J and clone size are taken as reported in that table, and D and trimming were inferred from the DNA itself. Here the sample has around 140,000 clones; 47% occur a single time. In total, the top ten clones hold around 6.8% of the sample.

As to this clone: The target of this receptor is not known. No quality values exist for individual bases; no much larger clone is one base distant.

Lesional scalp punch biopsies and peripheral blood were obtained from alopecia areata patients. PBMCs were separated by density centrifugation and stained for CD3, CD4 and CD8, after which CD4+ and CD8+ T cells were sorted on a FACSAria. Sequencing input: CD4+ T cells sorted from blood. This TCR was sampled from a human donor with alopecia areata.

In nucleotide form, the sequence is TGTGCCAGCAGCTTACCGGGCCGGGGCACCGGGGAGCTGTTTTTT. Translated, this gives CASSLPGRGTGELFF. The chain is assembled from TRBV5-6 and TRBJ2-2; a tentative D call is TRBD2 (5 bases match). V lost 2 bases and J lost 4 bases; the stretch between them is 12 bases long. CDR1 and CDR2 are drawn from the germline V gene: SGHDT, YYEEEE. There are 15 amino acids in the CDR3, from cysteine to phenylalanine inclusive. The CDR3 DNA has 45 bases and is translated from base 1.